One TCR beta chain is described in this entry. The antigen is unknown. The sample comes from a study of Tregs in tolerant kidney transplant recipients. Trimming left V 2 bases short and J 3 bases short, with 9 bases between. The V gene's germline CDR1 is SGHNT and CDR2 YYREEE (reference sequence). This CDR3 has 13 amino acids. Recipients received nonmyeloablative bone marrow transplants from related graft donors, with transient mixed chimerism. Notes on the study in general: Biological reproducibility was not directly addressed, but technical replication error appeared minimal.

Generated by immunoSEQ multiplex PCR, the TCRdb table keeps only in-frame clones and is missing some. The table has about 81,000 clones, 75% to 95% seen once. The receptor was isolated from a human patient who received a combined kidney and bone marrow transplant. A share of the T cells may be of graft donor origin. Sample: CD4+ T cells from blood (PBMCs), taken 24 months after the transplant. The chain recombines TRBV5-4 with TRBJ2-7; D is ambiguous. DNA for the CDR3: TGTGCCAGCAGCTTAGGAACAGTCTACGAGCAGTACTTC. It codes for CASSLGTVYEQYF.